This T cell receptor (beta chain) was captured by sequencing in a study of blood T cell repertoires in COVID-19. The protocol was immunoSEQ multiplex PCR, while the TCRdb copy is restricted to in-frame clones and leaves out a portion. Of 200,000 to 250,000 clones in the sample, about 80% are singletons; the top ten hold less than 7.5%. Deletions cut 3 bases from V and 7 bases from J, with 9 bases between. The germline gives CDR1 GTSNPN, CDR2 SVGIG (reference sequence). The CDR3 contains 12 residues. The V and J genes are TRBV30 and TRBJ1-4; possibly TRBD1 for D (5 bases). The clonotype originates from a woman aged 50 to 60 with acute or convalescent COVID-19. The material sequenced was peripheral blood. The CDR3 DNA sequence: TGTGCCTGGAGAGGGGAGGGTGAAAAACTGTTTTTT. This encodes CAWRGEGEKLFF.